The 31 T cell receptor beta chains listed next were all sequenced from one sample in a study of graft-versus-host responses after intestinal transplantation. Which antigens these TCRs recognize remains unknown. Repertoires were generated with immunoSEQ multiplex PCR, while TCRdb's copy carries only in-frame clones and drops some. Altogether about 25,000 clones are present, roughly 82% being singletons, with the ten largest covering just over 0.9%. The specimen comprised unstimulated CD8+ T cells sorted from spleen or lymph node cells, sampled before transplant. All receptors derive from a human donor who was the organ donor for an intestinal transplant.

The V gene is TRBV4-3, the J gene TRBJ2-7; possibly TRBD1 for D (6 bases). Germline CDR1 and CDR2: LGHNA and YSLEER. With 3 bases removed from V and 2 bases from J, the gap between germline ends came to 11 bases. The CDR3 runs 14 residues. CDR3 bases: TGCGCCAGCAGCCACCCGGACAGAGCCTACGAGCAGTACTTC. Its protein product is CASSHPDRAYEQYF.

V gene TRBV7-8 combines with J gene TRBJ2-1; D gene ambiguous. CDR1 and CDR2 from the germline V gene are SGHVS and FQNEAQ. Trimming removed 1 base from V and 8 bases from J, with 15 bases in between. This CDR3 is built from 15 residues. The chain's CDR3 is CASSLGGVVLDEQFF. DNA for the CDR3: TGTGCCAGCAGCTTAGGTGGGGTGGTTTTGGATGAGCAGTTCTTC.

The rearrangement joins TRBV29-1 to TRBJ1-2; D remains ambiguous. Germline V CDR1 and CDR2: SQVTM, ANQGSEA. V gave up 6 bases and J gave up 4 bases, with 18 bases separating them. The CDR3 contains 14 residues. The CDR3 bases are TGCAGCGTCCCCAGCCGGGAAACGGGCTATGGCTACACCTTC. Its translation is CSVPSRETGYGYTF. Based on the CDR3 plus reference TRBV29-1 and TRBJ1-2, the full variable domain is SAVISQKPSRDICQRGTSLTIQCQVDSQVTMMFWYRQQPGQSLTLIATANQGSEATYESGFVIDKFPISRPNLTFSTLTVSNMSPEDSSIYLCSVPSRETGYGYTFGSGTRLTVV.

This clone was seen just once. The CDR3 DNA sequence: TGTGCCAGCAGCTTAGACAGCACAGATACGCAGTATTTT. It specifies CASSLDSTDTQYF. V gene TRBV7-8 combines with J gene TRBJ2-3; D remains ambiguous. Germline values: CDR1 SGHVS, CDR2 FQNEAQ. Trimming took 1 base from V and 0 from J, leaving 2 bases between them. The CDR3 length is 13 residues. The full variable domain, in which reference TRBV7-8 and TRBJ2-3 provide the parts outside the CDR3, is GAGVSQSPRYKVAKRGQDVALRCDPISGHVSLFWYQQALGQGPEFLTYFQNEAQLDKSGLPSDRFFAERPEGSVSTLKIQRTQQEDSAVYLCASSLDSTDTQYFGPGTRLTVL.

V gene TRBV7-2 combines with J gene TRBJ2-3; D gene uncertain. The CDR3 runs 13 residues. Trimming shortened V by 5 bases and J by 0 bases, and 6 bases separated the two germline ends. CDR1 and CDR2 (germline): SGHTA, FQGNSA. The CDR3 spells CASSPPSTDTQYF. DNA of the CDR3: TGTGCCAGCAGCCCCCCTAGCACAGATACGCAGTATTTT.

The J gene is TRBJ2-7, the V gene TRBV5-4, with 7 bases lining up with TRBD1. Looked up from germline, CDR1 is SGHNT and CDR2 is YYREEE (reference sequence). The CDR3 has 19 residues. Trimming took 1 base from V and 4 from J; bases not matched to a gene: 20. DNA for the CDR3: TGTGCCAGCAGCTTGTGGGCCATGCAGGGACAGCCCGATCCTTACGAGCAGTACTTC. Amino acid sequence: CASSLWAMQGQPDPYEQYF. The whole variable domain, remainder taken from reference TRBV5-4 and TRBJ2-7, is ETGVTQSPTHLIKTRGQQVTLRCSSQSGHNTVSWYQQALGQGPQFIFQYYREEENGRGNFPPRFSGLQFPNYSSELNVNALELDDSALYLCASSLWAMQGQPDPYEQYFGPGTRLTVT.

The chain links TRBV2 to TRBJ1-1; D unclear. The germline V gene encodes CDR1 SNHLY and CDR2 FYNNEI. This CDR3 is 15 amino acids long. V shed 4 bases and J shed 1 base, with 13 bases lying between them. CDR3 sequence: CASSGVLSGNTEAFF. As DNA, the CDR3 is TGTGCCAGCAGTGGTGTTTTGTCAGGGAACACTGAAGCTTTCTTT.

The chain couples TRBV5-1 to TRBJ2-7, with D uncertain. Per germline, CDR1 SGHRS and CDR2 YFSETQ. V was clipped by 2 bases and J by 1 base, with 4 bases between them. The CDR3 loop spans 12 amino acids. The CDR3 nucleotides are TGCGCCAGCAGCTTCTCTTCCTACGAGCAGTACTTC. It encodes CASSFSSYEQYF.

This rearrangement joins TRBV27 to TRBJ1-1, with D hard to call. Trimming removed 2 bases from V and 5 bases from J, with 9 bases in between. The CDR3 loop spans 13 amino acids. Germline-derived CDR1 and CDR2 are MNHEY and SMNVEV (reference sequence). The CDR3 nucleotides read TGTGCCAGCAGTTTAAGTTCGAGGACTGAAGCTTTCTTT. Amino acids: CASSLSSRTEAFF.

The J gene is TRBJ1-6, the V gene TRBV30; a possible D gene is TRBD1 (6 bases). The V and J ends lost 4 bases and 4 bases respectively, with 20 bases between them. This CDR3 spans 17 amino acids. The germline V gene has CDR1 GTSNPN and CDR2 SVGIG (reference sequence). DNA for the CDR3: TGTGCCTGGACCCCCATTGACAGGACCTTTTATAATTCACCCCTCCACTTT. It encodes CAWTPIDRTFYNSPLHF.

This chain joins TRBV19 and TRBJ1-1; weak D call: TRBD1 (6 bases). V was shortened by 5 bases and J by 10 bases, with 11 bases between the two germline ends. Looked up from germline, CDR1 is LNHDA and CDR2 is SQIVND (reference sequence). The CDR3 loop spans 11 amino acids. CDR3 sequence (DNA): TGTGCCAGTAGTGAGGGGGGATTAGCTTTCTTT. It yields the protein CASSEGGLAFF.

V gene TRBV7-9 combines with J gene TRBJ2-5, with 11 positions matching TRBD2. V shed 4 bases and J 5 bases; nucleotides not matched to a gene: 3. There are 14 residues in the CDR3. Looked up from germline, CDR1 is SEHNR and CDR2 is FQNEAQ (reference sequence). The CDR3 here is CASSSWTSGETQYF. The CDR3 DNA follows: TGTGCCAGCAGCTCATGGACTAGCGGGGAGACCCAGTACTTC.

CDR3 DNA: TGTGCCAGCATCGCGGGGGCTGGGGCCAACGTCCTGACTTTC. It is translated as CASIAGAGANVLTF. V is TRBV7-2 and J is TRBJ2-6; TRBD2 agrees at 7 bases. CDR1 is SGHTA, CDR2 FQGNSA, per germline. This CDR3 comprises 14 residues. V dropped 7 bases and J dropped 2; count of bases not matched to a gene: 2.

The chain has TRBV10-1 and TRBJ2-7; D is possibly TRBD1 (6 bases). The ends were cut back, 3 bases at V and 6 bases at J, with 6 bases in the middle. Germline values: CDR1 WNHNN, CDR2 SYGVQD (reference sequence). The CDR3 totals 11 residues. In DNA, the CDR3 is TGCGCCAGCAGTGACAGGGGCGAGCAGTACTTC. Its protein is CASSDRGEQYF.

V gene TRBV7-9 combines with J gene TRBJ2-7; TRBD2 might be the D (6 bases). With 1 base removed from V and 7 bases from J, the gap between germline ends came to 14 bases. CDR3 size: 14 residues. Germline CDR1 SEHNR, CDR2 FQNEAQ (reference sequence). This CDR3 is CASSLVGGAEEQYF. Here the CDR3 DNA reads TGTGCCAGCAGCTTAGTCGGAGGGGCAGAAGAGCAGTACTTC.

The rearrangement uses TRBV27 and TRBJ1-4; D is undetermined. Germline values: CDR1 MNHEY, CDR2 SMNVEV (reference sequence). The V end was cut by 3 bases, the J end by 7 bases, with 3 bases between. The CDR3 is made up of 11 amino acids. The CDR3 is CASSFGEKLFF. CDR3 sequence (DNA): TGTGCCAGCAGTTTTGGTGAAAAACTGTTTTTT.

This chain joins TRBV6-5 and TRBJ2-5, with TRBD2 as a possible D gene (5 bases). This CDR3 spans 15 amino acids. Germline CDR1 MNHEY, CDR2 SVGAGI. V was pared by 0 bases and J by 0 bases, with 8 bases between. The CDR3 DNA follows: TGTGCCAGCAGTTACTCGGGAGCGTACCAAGAGACCCAGTACTTC. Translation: CASSYSGAYQETQYF.

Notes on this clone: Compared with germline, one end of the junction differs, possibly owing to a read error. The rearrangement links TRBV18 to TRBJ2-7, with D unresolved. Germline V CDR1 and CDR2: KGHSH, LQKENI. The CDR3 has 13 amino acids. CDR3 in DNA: TGTGCCAGCGCACCGGGCAGGTCCTACGAGCAGTACTTC. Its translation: CASAPGRSYEQYF. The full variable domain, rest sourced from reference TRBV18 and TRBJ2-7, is NAGVMQNPRHLVRRRGQEARLRCSPMKGHSHVYWYRQLPEEGLKFMVYLQKENIIDESGMPKERFSAEFPKEGPSILRIQQVVRGDSAAYFCASAPGRSYEQYFGPGTRLTVT.

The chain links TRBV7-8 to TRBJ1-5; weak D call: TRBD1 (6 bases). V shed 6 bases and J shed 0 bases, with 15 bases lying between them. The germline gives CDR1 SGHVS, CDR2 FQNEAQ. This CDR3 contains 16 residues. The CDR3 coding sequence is TGTGCCAGCAGTTCGGGACAACCTTATAGCAATCAGCCCCAGCATTTT. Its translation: CASSSGQPYSNQPQHF.

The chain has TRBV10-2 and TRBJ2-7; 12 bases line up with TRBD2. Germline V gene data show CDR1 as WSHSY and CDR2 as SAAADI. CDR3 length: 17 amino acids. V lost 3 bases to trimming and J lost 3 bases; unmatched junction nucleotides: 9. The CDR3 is CASSDLASGGARYEQYF. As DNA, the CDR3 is TGCGCCAGCAGTGATTTGGCTAGCGGGGGGGCACGCTACGAGCAGTACTTC.

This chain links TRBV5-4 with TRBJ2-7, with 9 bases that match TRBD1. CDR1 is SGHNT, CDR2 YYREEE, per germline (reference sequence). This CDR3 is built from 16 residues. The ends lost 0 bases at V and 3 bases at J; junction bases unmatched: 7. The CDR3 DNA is TGTGCCAGCAGCTTGGACCCCCCGGGACAGGGCTACGAGCAGTACTTC. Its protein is CASSLDPPGQGYEQYF.

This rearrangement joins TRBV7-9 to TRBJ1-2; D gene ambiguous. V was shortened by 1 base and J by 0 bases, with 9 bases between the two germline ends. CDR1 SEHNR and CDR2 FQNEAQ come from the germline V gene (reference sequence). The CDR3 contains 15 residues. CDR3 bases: TGTGCCAGCAGCTTAGGCTACACAGCTAACTATGGCTACACCTTC. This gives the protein CASSLGYTANYGYTF.

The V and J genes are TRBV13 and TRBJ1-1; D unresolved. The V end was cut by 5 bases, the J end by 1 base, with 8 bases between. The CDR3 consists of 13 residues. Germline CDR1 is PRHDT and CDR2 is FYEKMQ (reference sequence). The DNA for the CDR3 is TGTGCCAGCAGCACGGGAGGGAACACTGAAGCTTTCTTT. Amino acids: CASSTGGNTEAFF.

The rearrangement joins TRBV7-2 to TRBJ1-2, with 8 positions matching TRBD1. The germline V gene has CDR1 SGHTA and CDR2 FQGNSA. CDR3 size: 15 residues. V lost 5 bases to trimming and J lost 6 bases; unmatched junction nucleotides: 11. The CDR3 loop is CASSLRTGKDDGYTF. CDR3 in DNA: TGTGCCAGCAGCCTTCGGACAGGGAAGGACGATGGCTACACCTTC.

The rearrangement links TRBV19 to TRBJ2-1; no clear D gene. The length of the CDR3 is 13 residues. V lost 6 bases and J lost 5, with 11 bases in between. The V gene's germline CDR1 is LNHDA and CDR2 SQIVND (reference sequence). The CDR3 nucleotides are TGTGCCAGTAGCCCCCGGGTCAACAATGAGCAGTTCTTC. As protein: CASSPRVNNEQFF.

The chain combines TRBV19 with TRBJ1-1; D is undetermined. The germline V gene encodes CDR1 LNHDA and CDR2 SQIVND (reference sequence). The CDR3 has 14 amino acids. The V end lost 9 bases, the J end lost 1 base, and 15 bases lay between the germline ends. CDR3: CASSPGGENTEAFF. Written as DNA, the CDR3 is TGTGCCAGCAGCCCGGGAGGAGAGAACACTGAAGCTTTCTTT.

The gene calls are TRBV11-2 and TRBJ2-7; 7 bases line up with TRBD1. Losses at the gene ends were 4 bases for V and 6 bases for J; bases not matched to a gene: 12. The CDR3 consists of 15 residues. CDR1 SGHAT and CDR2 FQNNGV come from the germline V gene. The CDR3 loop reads CASSSSNVDRAEQYF. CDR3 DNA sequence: TGTGCCAGCAGCTCCTCTAACGTAGACAGGGCCGAGCAGTACTTC.

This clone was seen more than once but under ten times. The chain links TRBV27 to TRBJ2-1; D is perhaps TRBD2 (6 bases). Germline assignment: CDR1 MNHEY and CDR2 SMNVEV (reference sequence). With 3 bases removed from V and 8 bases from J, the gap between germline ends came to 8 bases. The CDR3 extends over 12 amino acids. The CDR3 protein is CASSLTGDEQFF. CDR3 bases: TGTGCCAGCAGTTTGACGGGAGATGAGCAGTTCTTC.

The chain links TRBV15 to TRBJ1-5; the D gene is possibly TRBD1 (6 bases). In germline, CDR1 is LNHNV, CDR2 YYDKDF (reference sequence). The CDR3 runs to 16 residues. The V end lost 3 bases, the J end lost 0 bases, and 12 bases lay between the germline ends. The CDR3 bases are TGTGCCACCAGCAGCGAACGGACAGTTAGCAATCAGCCCCAGCATTTT. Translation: CATSSERTVSNQPQHF.

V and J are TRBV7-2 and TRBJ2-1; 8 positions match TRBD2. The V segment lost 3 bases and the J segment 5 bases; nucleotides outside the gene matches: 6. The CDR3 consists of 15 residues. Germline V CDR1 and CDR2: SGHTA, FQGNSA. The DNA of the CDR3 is TGTGCCAGCAGCTTGACGGGGGGGCTGCACAATGAGCAGTTCTTC. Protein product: CASSLTGGLHNEQFF.

The CDR3 DNA is TGCGCCAGCAGCTTGGGACTAGCCCTAGACAATGAGCAGTTCTTC. Protein: CASSLGLALDNEQFF. The genes are TRBV5-1 and TRBJ2-1, with 7 positions matching TRBD2. Germline V gives CDR1 SGHRS, CDR2 YFSETQ. After removal of 0 bases from V and 5 bases from J, the junction contained 5 bases not matched to a gene. The CDR3 runs 15 residues.